This T cell receptor (beta chain) stems from a study of cytomegalovirus exposure and HLA in healthy donors. Points from the study as a whole: Rarity characterized most TCR sequences, yet some public TCRs appeared in many donors. A later analysis reportedly identified an Asian-associated ancestry cluster as carrying fewer N-insertions than the roughly 670-donor mean.

This CDR3 has 19 residues. J gave up 0 bases and V 5 bases, and 12 bases lay outside the gene matches. The germline gives CDR1 SEHNR, CDR2 FQNEAQ (reference sequence). 13 Jbeta primers and 60 Vbeta primers were used for the PCR. Original data processing: Approximately 78 million unique TCR beta chains, some 9.9 million of them shared, were counted by a later analysis. Repertoires were generated with immunoSEQ multiplex PCR, while TCRdb's copy carries only in-frame clones and drops some. V and J calls and clone size are given by that table; D and trimming were obtained from the DNA. Its table records about 130,000 clones. On this clone: What it binds is unknown.

The chain couples TRBV7-9 to TRBJ1-5, with 11 bases aligning to TRBD1. Sequenced sample: PBMCs. This TCR came from a man aged 35 to 55 in good health and CMV-seronegative. CDR3 sequence reads: CASSPRGQGARYSNQPQHF. The CDR3 DNA reads TGTGCCAGCAGCCCCCGTGGACAGGGGGCGCGGTATAGCAATCAGCCCCAGCATTTT.